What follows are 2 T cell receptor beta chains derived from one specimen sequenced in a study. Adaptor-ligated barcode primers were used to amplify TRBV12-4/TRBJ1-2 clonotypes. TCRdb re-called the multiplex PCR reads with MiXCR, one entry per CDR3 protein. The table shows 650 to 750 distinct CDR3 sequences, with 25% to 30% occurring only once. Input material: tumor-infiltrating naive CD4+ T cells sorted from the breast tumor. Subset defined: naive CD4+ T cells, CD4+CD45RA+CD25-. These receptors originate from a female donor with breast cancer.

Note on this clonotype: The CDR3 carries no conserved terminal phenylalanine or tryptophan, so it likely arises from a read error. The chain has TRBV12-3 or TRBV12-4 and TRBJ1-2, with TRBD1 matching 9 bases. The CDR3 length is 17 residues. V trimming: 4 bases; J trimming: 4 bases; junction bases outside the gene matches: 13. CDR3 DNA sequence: TGTGCCAGCAGTTCCAGTGGCCGGGGACAGGGTCTCTATGGCTACACCCTC. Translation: CASSSSGRGQGLYGYTL.

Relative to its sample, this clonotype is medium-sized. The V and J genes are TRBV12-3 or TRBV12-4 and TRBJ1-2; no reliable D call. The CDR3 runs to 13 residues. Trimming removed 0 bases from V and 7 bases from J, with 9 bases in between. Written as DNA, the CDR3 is TGTGCCAGCAGTTTAGCCCACCAGTCTGGCTACACCTTC. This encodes CASSLAHQSGYTF.